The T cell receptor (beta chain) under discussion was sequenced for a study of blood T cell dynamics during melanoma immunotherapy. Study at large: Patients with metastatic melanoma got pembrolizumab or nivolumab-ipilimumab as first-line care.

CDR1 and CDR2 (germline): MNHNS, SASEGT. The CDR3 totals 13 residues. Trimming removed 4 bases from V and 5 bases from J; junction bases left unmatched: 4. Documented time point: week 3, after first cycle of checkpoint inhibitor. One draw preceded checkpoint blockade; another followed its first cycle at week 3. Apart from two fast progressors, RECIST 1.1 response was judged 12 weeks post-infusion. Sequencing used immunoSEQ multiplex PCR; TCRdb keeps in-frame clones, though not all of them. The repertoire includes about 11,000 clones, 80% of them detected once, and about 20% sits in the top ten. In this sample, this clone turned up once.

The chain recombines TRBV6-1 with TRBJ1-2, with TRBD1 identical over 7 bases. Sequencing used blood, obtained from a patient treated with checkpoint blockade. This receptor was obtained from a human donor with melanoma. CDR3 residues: CASSADRAYGYTF. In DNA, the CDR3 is TGTGCCAGCAGTGCTGACAGGGCGTATGGCTACACCTTC.